The clone carrying this T cell receptor beta chain was seen at least ten times. The sample originates from a study of response to subunit inactivated influenza vaccine. MiXCR was run by TCRdb on the RT-PCR reads, yielding one entry per CDR3 protein. The table records a few hundred thousand distinct CDR3 sequences, about 10% of them present only once. With 6 bases removed from V and 3 bases from J, the gap between germline ends came to 9 bases. Germline lookup yields CDR1 MDHEN and CDR2 SYDVKM. CDR3 length: 14 residues. The same data also went into a second study, on T cells expressing NK-cell markers. As that report states: A 5'RACE template switching approach incorporating UMIs was used to make TCR beta cDNA. Leadership of the CD3+CD56-NKG2C+ fraction also belonged to these clonotypes in several donors.

The origin of this receptor is a man aged 50 or older who received an inactivated influenza vaccine. Source: PBMCs from blood, taken on the day of vaccination. V is TRBV28 and J is TRBJ2-6; weak D call: TRBD2 (6 bases). The CDR3 bases are TGTGCCAGCAGCACTAGCTTTGGGGCCAACGTCCTGACTTTC. Translated: CASSTSFGANVLTF.